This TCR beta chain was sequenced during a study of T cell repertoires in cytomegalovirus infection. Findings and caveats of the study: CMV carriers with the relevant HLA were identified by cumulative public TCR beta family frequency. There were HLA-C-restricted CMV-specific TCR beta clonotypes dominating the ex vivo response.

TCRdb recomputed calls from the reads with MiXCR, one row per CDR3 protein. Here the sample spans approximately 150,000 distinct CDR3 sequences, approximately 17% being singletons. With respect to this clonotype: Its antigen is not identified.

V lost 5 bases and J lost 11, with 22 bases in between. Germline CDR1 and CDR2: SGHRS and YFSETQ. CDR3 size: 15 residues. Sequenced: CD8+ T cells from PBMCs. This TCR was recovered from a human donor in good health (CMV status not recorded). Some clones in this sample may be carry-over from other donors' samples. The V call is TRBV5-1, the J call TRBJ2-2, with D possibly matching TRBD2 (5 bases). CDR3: CASRGERGSRPELFF. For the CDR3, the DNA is TGCGCCAGCAGAGGAGAACGGGGATCCCGGCCCGAGCTGTTTTTT.